This TCR beta chain comes out of a study of blood T cell repertoires in COVID-19. As for the study in general: Samples taken during acute and convalescent COVID-19 were collected in the United States, Italy and Spain. T cells, B-cell-depleted T cells, or PBMCs supplied cDNA or gDNA.

The CDR3 has 16 amino acids. V lost 4 bases to trimming and J lost 0 bases; unmatched junction nucleotides: 5. Germline V gives CDR1 SGDLS, CDR2 YYNGEE. TCRdb's table, derived via immunoSEQ multiplex PCR, lists solely in-frame clones and lacks some. The sample yields some 250,000 clones, around 88% seen once. The source is a woman aged 40-49 years with acute COVID-19. Sequenced material: PBMCs or T cells enriched from blood (not recorded which). V and J are TRBV9 and TRBJ2-5, with 11 bases identical to TRBD2. CDR3 DNA sequence: TGTGCCAGCAGCTTAAGACTAGCGGGAAACCAAGAGACCCAGTACTTC. Translated, it gives CASSLRLAGNQETQYF.